This T cell receptor (beta chain) appears in the sequencing data of a study of blood T cell repertoires in COVID-19. The data were produced by immunoSEQ multiplex PCR, yet TCRdb's version contains in-frame clones alone and is incomplete. The sample holds 90,000 to 100,000 clones, 65% to 90% seen once. This CDR3 comprises 14 residues. V was clipped by 0 bases and J by 10 bases, with 10 bases between them. The germline gives CDR1 MGHRA, CDR2 YSYEKL. This clonotype was obtained from a man between 65 and 79 years old with active or convalescent COVID-19. The sequencing input was peripheral blood. The chain links TRBV4-1 to TRBJ1-6; D is ambiguous. CDR3 residues: CASSQERDISPLHF. The DNA for the CDR3 is TGCGCCAGCAGCCAAGAGAGGGATATATCACCCCTCCACTTT.